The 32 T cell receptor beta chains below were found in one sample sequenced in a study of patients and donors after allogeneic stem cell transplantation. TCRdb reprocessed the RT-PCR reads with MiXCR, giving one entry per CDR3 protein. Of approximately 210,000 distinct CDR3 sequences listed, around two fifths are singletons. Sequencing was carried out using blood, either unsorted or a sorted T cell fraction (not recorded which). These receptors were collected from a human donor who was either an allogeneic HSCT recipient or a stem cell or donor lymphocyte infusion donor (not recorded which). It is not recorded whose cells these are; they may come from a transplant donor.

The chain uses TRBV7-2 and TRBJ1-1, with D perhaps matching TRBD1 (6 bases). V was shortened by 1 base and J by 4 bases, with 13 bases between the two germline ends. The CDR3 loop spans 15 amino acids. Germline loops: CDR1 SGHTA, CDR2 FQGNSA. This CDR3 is CASSLGVQGSTEAFF. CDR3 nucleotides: TGTGCCAGCAGCTTAGGGGTCCAGGGGAGCACTGAAGCTTTCTTT. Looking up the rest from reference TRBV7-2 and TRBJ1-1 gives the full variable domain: GAGVSQSPSNKVTEKGKDVELRCDPISGHTALYWYRQSLGQGLEFLIYFQGNSAPDKSGLPSDRFSAERTGGSVSTLTIQRTQQEDSAVYLCASSLGVQGSTEAFFGQGTRLTVV.

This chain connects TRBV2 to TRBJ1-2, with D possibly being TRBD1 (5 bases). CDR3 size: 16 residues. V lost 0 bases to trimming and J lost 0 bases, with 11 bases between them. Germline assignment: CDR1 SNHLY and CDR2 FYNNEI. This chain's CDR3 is CASSEARQLANYGYTF. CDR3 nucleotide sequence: TGTGCCAGCAGTGAAGCGCGACAGTTAGCTAACTATGGCTACACCTTC.

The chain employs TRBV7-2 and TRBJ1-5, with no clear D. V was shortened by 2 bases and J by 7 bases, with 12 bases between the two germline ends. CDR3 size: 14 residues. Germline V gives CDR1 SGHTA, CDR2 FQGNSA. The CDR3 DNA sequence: TGTGCCAGCAGCTTAAGGCCAGAAGGACAGCCCCAGCATTTT. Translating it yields CASSLRPEGQPQHF.

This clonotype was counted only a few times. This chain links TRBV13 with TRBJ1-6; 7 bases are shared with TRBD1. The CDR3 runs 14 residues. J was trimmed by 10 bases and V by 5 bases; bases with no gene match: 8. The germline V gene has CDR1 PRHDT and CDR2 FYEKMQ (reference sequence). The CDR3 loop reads CASSLKQGRSPLHF. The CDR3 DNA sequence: TGTGCCAGCAGCCTTAAACAGGGGAGGTCACCCCTCCACTTT.

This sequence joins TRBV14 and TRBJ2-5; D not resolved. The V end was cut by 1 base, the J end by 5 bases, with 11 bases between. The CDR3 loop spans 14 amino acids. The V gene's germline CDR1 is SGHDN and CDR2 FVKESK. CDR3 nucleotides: TGTGCCAGCAGCCAAGGTTCGAAACGGGAGACCCAGTACTTC. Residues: CASSQGSKRETQYF.

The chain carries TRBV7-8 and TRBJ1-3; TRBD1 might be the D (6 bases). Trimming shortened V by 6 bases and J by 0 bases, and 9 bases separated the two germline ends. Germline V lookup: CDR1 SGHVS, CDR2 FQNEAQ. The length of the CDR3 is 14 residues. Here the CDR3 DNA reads TGTGCCAGCAGAGGGGGAGTCTCTGGAAACACCATATATTTT. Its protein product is CASRGGVSGNTIYF.

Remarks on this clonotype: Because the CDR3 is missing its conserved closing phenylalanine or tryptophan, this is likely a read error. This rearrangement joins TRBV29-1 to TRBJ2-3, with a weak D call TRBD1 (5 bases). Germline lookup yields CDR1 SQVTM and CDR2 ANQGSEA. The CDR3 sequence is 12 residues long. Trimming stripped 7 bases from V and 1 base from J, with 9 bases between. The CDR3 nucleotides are TGCAGCGGTAAAGGGGGCACAGATACGCAGTATTCT. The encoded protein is CSGKGGTDTQYS.

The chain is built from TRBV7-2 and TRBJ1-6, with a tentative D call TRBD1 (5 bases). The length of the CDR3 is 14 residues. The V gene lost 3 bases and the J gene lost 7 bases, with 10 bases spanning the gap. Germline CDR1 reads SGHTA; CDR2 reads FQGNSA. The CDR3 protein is CASSFRGGNSPLHF. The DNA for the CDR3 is TGTGCCAGCAGCTTCCGGGGCGGGAATTCACCCCTCCACTTT.

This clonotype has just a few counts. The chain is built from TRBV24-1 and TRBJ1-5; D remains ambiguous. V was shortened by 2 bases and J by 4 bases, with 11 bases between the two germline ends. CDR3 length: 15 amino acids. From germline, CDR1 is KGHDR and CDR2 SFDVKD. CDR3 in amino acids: CATSDSPVPNQPQHF. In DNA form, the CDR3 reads TGTGCCACCAGTGATTCGCCGGTCCCAAATCAGCCCCAGCATTTT.

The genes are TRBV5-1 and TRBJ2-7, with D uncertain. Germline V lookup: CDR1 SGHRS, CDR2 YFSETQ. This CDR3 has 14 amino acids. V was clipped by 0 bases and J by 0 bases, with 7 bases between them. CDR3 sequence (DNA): TGCGCCAGCAGCTTGGAGCCTAGCTCCTACGAGCAGTACTTC. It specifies CASSLEPSSYEQYF.

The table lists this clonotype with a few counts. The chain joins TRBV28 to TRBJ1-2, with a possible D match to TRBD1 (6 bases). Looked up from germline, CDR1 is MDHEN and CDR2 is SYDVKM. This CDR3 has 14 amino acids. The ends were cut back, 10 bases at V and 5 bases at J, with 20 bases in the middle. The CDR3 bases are TGTGCCATCCCTACCGGGGGCCCTCGGTATGGCTACACCTTC. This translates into CAIPTGGPRYGYTF.

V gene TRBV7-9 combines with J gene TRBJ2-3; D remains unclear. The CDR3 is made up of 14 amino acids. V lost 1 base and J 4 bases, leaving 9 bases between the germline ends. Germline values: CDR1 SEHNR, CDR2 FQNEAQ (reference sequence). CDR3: CASSLGGEADTQYF. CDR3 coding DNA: TGTGCCAGCAGCTTAGGTGGAGAAGCAGATACGCAGTATTTT.

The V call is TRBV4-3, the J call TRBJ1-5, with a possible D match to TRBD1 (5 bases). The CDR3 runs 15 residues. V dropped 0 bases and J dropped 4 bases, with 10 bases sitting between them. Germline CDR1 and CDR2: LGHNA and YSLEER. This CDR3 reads CASSQERGVNQPQHF. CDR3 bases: TGCGCCAGCAGCCAAGAGAGAGGGGTAAATCAGCCCCAGCATTTT.

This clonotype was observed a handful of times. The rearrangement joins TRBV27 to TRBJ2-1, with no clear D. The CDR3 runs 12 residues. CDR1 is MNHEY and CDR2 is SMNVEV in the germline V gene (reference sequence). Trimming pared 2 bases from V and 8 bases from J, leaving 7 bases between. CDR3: CASSLRSDEQFF. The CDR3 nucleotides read TGTGCCAGCAGTTTAAGGAGCGATGAGCAGTTCTTC.

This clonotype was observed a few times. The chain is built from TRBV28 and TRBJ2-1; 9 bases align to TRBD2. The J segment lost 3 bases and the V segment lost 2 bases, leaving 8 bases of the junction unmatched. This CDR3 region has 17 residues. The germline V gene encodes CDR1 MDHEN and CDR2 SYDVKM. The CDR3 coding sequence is TGTGCCAGCAGTTTAATCGGACTAGCGCTGAGCTACAATGAGCAGTTCTTC. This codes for CASSLIGLALSYNEQFF.

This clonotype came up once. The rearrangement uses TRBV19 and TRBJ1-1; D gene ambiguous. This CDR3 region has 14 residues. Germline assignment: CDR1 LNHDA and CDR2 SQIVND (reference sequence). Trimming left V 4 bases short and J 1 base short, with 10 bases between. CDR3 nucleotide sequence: TGTGCCAGTAGTACCCTCCAATGGAACACTGAAGCTTTCTTT. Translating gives CASSTLQWNTEAFF.

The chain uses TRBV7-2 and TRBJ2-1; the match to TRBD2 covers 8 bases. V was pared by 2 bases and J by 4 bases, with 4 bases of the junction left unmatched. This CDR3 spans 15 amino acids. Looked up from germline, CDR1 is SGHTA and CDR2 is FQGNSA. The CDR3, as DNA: TGTGCCAGCAGCTTAACTAGCGGAGCATACAATGAGCAGTTCTTC. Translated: CASSLTSGAYNEQFF.

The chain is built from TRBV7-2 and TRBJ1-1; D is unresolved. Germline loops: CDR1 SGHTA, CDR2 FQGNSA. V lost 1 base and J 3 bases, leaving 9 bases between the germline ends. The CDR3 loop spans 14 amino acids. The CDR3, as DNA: TGTGCCAGCAGCTTAGTGAGCGGTGACACTGAAGCTTTCTTT. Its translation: CASSLVSGDTEAFF.

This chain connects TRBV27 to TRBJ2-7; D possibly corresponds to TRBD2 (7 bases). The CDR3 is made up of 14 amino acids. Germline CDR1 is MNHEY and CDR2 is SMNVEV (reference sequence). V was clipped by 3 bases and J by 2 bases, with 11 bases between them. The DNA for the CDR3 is TGTGCCAGCAGTTTTAAGGGGGGGCCCTACGAGCAGTACTTC. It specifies CASSFKGGPYEQYF.

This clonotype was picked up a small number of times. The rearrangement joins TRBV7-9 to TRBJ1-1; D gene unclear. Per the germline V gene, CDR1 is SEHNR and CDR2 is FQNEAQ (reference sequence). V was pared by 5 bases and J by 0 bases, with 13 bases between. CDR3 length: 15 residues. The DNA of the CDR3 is TGTGCCAGCAGCGCCGGGAAGGCGTTGAACACTGAAGCTTTCTTT. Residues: CASSAGKALNTEAFF. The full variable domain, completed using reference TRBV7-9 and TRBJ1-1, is DTGVSQNPRHKITKRGQNVTFRCDPISEHNRLYWYRQTLGQGPEFLTYFQNEAQLEKSRLLSDRFSAERPKGSFSTLEIQRTEQGDSAMYLCASSAGKALNTEAFFGQGTRLTVV.

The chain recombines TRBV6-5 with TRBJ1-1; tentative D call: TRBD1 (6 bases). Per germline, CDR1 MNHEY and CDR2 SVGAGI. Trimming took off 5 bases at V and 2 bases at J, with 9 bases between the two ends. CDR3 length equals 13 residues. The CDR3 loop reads CASSRGINTEAFF. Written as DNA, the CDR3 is TGTGCCAGCAGTAGGGGGATTAACACTGAAGCTTTCTTT.

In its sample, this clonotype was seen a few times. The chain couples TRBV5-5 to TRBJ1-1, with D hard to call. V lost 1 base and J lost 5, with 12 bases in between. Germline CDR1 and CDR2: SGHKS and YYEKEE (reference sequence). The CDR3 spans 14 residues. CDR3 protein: CASSLRWGFTEAFF. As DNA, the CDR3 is TGTGCCAGCAGCTTGCGATGGGGTTTTACTGAAGCTTTCTTT. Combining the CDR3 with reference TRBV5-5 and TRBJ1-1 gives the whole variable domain DAGVTQSPTHLIKTRGQQVTLRCSPISGHKSVSWYQQVLGQGPQFIFQYYEKEERGRGNFPDRFSARQFPNYSSELNVNALLLGDSALYLCASSLRWGFTEAFFGQGTRLTVV.

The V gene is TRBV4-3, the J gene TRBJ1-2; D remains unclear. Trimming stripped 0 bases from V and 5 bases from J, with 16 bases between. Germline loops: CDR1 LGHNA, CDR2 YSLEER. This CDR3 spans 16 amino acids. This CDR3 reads CASSQDHMTKAYGYTF. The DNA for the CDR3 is TGCGCCAGCAGCCAAGATCACATGACAAAGGCTTATGGCTACACCTTC.

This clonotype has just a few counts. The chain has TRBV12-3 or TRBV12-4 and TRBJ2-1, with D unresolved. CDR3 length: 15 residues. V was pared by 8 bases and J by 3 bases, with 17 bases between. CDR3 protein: CASDSVVGLYNEQFF. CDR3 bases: TGTGCCAGCGATTCGGTAGTCGGTCTCTACAATGAGCAGTTCTTC.

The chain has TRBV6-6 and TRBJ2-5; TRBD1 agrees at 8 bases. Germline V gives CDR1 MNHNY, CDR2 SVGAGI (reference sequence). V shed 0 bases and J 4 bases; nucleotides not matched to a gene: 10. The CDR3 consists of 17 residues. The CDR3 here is CASSYSVGQGVGETQYF. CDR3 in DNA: TGTGCCAGCAGTTACTCGGTTGGACAGGGAGTAGGAGAGACCCAGTACTTC.

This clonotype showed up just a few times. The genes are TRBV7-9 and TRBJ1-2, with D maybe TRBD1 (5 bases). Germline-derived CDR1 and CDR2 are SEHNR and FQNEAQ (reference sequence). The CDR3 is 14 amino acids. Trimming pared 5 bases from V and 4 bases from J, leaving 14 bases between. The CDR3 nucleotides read TGTGCCAGCAGCCGTTCCGACAGTCTCTATGGCTACACCTTC. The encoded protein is CASSRSDSLYGYTF.

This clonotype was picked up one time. In DNA, the CDR3 is TGCGCCAGCAACACAGGGGGTCAGAACACCGGGGAGCTGTTTTTT. Residues: CASNTGGQNTGELFF. This chain links TRBV5-1 with TRBJ2-2, with 8 bases identical to TRBD1. V dropped 6 bases and J dropped 1; count of bases not matched to a gene: 5. Germline V gene data show CDR1 as SGHRS and CDR2 as YFSETQ. The CDR3 extends over 15 amino acids.

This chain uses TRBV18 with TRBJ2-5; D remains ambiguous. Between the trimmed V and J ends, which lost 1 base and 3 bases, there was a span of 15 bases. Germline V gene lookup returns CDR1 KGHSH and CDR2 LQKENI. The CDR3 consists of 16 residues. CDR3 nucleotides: TGTGCCAGCTCACCACGGGCAGGAACAGTAGAAGAGACCCAGTACTTC. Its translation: CASSPRAGTVEETQYF.

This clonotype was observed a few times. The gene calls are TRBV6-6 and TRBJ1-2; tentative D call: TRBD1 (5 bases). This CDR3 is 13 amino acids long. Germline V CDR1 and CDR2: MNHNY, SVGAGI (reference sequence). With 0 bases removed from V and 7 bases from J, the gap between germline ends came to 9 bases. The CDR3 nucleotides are TGTGCCAGCAGTTACTCAGGGGCAGGTGGCTACACCTTC. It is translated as CASSYSGAGGYTF.

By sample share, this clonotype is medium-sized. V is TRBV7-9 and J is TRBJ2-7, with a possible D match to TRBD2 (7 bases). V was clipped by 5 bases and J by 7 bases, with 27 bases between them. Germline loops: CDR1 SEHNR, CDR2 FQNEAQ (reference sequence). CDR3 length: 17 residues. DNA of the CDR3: TGTGCCAGCAGCCGAACTACCGGGGCTAGCGGAGGGGGAGAGCAGTACTTC. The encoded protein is CASSRTTGASGGGEQYF.

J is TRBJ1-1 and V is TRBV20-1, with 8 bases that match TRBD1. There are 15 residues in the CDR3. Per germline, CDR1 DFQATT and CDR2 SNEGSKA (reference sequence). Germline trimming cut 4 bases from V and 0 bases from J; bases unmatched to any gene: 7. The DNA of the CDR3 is TGCAGTGCTACCCGGACAGGGACCATGAACACTGAAGCTTTCTTT. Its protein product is CSATRTGTMNTEAFF.

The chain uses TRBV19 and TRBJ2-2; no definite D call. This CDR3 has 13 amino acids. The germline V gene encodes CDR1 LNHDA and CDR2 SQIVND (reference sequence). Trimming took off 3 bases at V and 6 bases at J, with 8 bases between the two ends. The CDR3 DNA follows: TGTGCCAGTAGTATCTGGGATGCCGGGGAGCTGTTTTTT. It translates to CASSIWDAGELFF. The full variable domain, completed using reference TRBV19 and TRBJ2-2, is DGGITQSPKYLFRKEGQNVTLSCEQNLNHDAMYWYRQDPGQGLRLIYYSQIVNDFQKGDIAEGYSVSREKKESFPLTVTSAQKNPTAFYLCASSIWDAGELFFGEGSRLTVL.